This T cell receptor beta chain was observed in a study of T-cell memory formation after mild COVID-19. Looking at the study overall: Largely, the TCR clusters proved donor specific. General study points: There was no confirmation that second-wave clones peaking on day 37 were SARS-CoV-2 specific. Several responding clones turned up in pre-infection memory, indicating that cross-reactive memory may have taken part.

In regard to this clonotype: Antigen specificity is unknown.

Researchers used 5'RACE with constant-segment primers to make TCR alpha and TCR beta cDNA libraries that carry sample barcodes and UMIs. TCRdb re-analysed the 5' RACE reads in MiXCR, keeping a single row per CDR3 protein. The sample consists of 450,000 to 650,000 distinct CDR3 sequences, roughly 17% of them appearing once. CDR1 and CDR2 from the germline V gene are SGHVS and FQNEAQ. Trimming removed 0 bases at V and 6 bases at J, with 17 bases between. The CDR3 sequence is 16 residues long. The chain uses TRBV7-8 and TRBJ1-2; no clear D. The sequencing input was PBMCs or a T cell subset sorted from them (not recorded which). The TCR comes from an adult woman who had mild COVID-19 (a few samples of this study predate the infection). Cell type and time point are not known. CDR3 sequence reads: CASSLAVRKGSNGYTF. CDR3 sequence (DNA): TGTGCCAGCAGCTTAGCGGTGAGGAAGGGTTCAAATGGCTACACCTTC.